This T cell receptor beta chain is drawn from a study of early T cells in non-severe SARS-CoV-2 infection. Study-wide background: RNA in bulk from unsorted whole blood was sequenced, and chains were unpaired.

About this clonotype itself: Its cognate antigen is unknown.

cDNA molecules, individually, were tagged with unique molecular identifiers. In TCRdb, the 5' RACE reads were re-called with MiXCR into one record per CDR3 protein. Of about 17,000 distinct CDR3 sequences in the sample, around 6% are singletons; the top ten hold about 6.8%. Broader study findings: Missing private and CD4 specificities, VDJdb matching favored anti-spike CD8 responses.

The clonotype comes from an adult who was a healthcare worker with PCR-confirmed SARS-CoV-2 infection or an uninfected control (not recorded which). Sequencing was performed on whole blood, taken at baseline.

In DNA form, the CDR3 reads TGCGCCAGCAGCTTCAGACTAGCGGGGGACACAGATACGCAGTATTTT. This translates into CASSFRLAGDTDTQYF. The chain employs TRBV5-1 and TRBJ2-3; 12 bases agree with TRBD2. Germline CDR1 SGHRS, CDR2 YFSETQ. Trimming at V came to 2 bases and at J to 2 bases, leaving 3 bases not matched to a gene. The CDR3 has 16 residues. Looking up the rest from reference TRBV5-1 and TRBJ2-3 gives the full variable domain: KAGVTQTPRYLIKTRGQQVTLSCSPISGHRSVSWYQQTPGQGLQFLFEYFSETQRNKGNFPGRFSGRQFSNSRSEMNVSTLELGDSALYLCASSFRLAGDTDTQYFGPGTRLTVL.